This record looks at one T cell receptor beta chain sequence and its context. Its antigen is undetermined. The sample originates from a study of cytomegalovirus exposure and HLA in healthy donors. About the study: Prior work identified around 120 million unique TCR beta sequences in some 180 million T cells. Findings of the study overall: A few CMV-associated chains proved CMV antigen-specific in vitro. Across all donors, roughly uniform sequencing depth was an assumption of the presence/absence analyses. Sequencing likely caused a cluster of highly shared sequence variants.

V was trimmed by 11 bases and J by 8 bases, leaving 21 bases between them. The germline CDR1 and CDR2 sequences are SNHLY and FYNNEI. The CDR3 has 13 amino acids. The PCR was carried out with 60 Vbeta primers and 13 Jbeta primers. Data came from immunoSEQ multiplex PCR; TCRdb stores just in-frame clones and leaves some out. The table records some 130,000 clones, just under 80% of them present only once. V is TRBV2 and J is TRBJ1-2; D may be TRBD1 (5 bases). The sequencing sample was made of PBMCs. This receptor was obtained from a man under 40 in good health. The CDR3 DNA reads TGTGCCGGAACGGGGGGAGAGTTTAGCGGCTACACCTTC. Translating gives CAGTGGEFSGYTF.